This TCR beta chain appears in the sequencing data of a study of CD8 T cells in ankylosing spondylitis. The V gene end was trimmed by 1 base and the J gene end by 3 bases; junction bases not matched to a gene: 3. The CDR3 length is 15 residues. Germline loops: CDR1 WSHSY, CDR2 SAAADI. TCRdb re-called the 5' RACE reads with MiXCR, one entry per CDR3 protein. The data contain approximately 250,000 distinct CDR3 sequences, roughly a third of them seen just once; the ten biggest clones take up roughly 4%. The rearrangement links TRBV10-2 to TRBJ2-7; TRBD1 matches 10 bases. Sequenced input: blood, either unsorted or a sorted T cell fraction (not recorded which). This receptor was identified in a male donor with ankylosing spondylitis or in good health (not recorded which). The DNA for the CDR3 is TGCGCCAGCAGTGAGTGGACAGGGGGATTCTACGAGCAGTACTTC. Translating it yields CASSEWTGGFYEQYF.